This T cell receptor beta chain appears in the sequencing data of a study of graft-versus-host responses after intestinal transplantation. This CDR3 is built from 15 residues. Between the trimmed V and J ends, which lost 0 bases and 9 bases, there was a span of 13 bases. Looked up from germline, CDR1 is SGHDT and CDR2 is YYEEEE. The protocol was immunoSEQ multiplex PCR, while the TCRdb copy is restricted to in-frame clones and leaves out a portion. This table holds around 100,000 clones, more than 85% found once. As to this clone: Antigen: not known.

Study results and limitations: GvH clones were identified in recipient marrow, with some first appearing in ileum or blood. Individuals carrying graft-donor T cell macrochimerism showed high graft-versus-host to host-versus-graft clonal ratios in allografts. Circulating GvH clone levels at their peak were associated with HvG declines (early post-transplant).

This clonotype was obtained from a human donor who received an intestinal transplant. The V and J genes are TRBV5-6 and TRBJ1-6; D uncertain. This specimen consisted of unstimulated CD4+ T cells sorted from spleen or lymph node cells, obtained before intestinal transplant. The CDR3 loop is CASSLVEGGSSPLHF. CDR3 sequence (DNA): TGTGCCAGCAGCTTGGTTGAGGGAGGGAGTTCACCCCTCCACTTT.